This record covers a single T cell receptor beta chain. Its specificity is not known. Libraries were prepared by immunoSEQ multiplex PCR; TCRdb keeps only in-frame clonotypes and omits some of them. The sample yields 100,000 to 120,000 clones, approximately 89% seen once. This sample is drawn from a study of OX40 agonist ivuxolimab in advanced cancers. About the study: Ivuxolimab, an antibody that agonizes OX40 (CD134), was administered to the patients. Patients were over 65% male with ages roughly 23 to 79, mean approximately 55.

Overall study results and limits: Both blood CD4+ and CD8+ T cells showed clonal growth by week 6 at 0.1 to 3.0 mg/kg. Expanded clones tended on average to be more numerous among CD8+ T cells than CD4+.

Germline CDR1 is KGHSY and CDR2 is FQNENV. CDR3 length: 14 residues. The V end was cut by 5 bases, the J end by 3 bases, with 14 bases between. Sequenced material: CD4+ or CD8+ T cells sorted from blood, taken in a trial of the OX40 agonist ivuxolimab. This receptor was obtained from an adult with an advanced solid tumor such as melanoma, head and neck, liver or kidney cancer. The J gene is TRBJ2-7, the V gene TRBV16, with D possibly TRBD2 on 6 matching bases. The CDR3 DNA is TGTGCCAGCAGCGTGCGGGACCGTTACTACGAGCAGTACTTC. Translating gives CASSVRDRYYEQYF.